One TCR beta chain is described in this entry. The antigen remains undetermined. Investigators isolated RNA and reverse transcribed it into cDNA to act as the sequencing template. Sequenced by immunoSEQ multiplex PCR; TCRdb stores in-frame clones only, minus some. The sample yields 180,000 or so clones, about three fifths seen once. This specimen belongs to a study of CD8+ T cells in alopecia areata. Whole-study context: Using the percentage of affected scalp area, treated patients' severity was scored.

Treatment indicated: oral pan-JAK inhibitor, 5-10 mg twice daily. Findings and limits, study-wide: Scalp clonality decreased significantly with tofacitinib, and so did expanded CD8+ clones among the top 100. The study found TCR sharing across patients less clear than in mice, possibly for HLA reasons.

The sequencing here drew on CD4+ T cells sorted from blood, taken at week 24, from a patient treated with tofacitinib. This TCR was recovered from a human donor with alopecia areata.

CDR3 DNA sequence: TGTGCCATCGGGACAGGGGGCTTTGCTGGGGCCAACGTCCTGACTTTC. Encoded protein: CAIGTGGFAGANVLTF. The rearrangement links TRBV10-3 to TRBJ2-6, with 12 bases identical to TRBD1. Trimming removed 8 bases from V and 2 bases from J; junction bases left unmatched: 4. Per germline, CDR1 ENHRY and CDR2 SYGVKD. The CDR3 covers 16 residues.